These 11 T cell receptor beta chains originate from one sample sequenced in a study of blood T cell repertoires in COVID-19. Assay: immunoSEQ multiplex PCR; the TCRdb copy retains only in-frame clones and omits some. Of fewer than 500,000 clones listed, roughly 88% are singletons. Sequencing input: peripheral blood. The receptors originated from a woman aged 30 to 39 with active or convalescent COVID-19.

The J gene is TRBJ2-3, the V gene TRBV18; a possible D gene is TRBD2 (6 bases). The CDR3 sequence is 15 residues long. Deletions cut 3 bases from V and 6 bases from J, with 16 bases between. Germline CDR1 is KGHSH and CDR2 is LQKENI. The CDR3 region has the DNA TGTGCCAGCTCACCTATGTCCCGACTAGAGGATACGCAGTATTTT. It is translated as CASSPMSRLEDTQYF.

The gene calls are TRBV3-1 (or the pseudogene TRBV3-2) and TRBJ2-1, with 7 bases identical to TRBD2. The ends lost 3 bases at V and 6 bases at J; junction bases unmatched: 11. This CDR3 is built from 16 residues. Germline-derived CDR1 and CDR2 are LGHDT and YNNKEL (reference sequence). Here the CDR3 reads CASSQGAGVGGNEQFF. The CDR3 DNA reads TGTGCCAGCAGCCAGGGTGCGGGAGTGGGAGGCAATGAGCAGTTCTTC.

The rearrangement links TRBV4-1 to TRBJ2-7; a possible D gene is TRBD2 (5 bases). The CDR3 length is 16 residues. V was pared by 3 bases and J by 0 bases, with 15 bases between. CDR1 MGHRA and CDR2 YSYEKL come from the germline V gene. The CDR3 DNA sequence: TGCGCCAGCAGCCATGAGGCAGAGCGGAGCTCCTACGAGCAGTACTTC. As protein: CASSHEAERSSYEQYF.

This clone was recorded only once. The V and J genes are TRBV27 and TRBJ1-1, with D possibly being TRBD1 (5 bases). This CDR3 has 18 amino acids. Germline CDR1 is MNHEY and CDR2 is SMNVEV (reference sequence). Between the trimmed V and J ends, which lost 2 bases and 0 bases, there was a span of 19 bases. The CDR3 sequence: CASSLSRQGLLMNTEAFF. As DNA, the CDR3 is TGTGCCAGCAGTTTAAGTCGGCAGGGCCTACTGATGAACACTGAAGCTTTCTTT.

This clone was observed a single time. The V call is TRBV2, the J call TRBJ1-5; D is possibly TRBD1 (5 bases). The V gene's germline CDR1 is SNHLY and CDR2 FYNNEI. The V end lost 6 bases, the J end lost 1 base, and 16 bases lay between the germline ends. The CDR3 loop spans 16 amino acids. This chain's CDR3 is CASRSPGDRSNQPQHF. CDR3 nucleotide sequence: TGTGCCAGCAGGAGCCCGGGTGACAGAAGCAATCAGCCCCAGCATTTT.

The chain uses TRBV25-1 and TRBJ2-5; D call uncertain. Germline-derived CDR1 and CDR2 are MGHDK and SYGVNS. This CDR3 is built from 11 residues. The V end was cut by 1 base, the J end by 7 bases, with 4 bases between. Here the CDR3 reads CASSESMTQYF. The CDR3 bases are TGTGCCAGCAGTGAATCTATGACCCAGTACTTC.

The V gene is TRBV10-2, the J gene TRBJ2-3; possibly TRBD2 for D (6 bases). The CDR3 runs to 14 residues. Germline V CDR1 and CDR2: WSHSY, SAAADI. Trimming removed 6 bases from V and 2 bases from J, with 12 bases in between. This CDR3 is CASRLAGTTDTQYF. In nucleotides, the CDR3 is TGCGCCAGCAGGCTCGCGGGGACCACAGATACGCAGTATTTT.

The CDR3, as DNA: TGTGCCAGCAGTGACGTAATGGAATTACAGGGGCTAAGCAATCAGCCCCAGCATTTT. It specifies CASSDVMELQGLSNQPQHF. This chain joins TRBV2 and TRBJ1-5; 7 nucleotides match TRBD1. The CDR3 contains 19 residues. J lost 1 base, V lost 3 bases, and 15 bases had no gene match. Germline V CDR1 and CDR2: SNHLY, FYNNEI.

The rearrangement joins TRBV6-6 to TRBJ1-2; perhaps TRBD1 as D (5 bases). The CDR3 totals 13 residues. CDR1 is MNHNY and CDR2 is SVGAGI in the germline V gene (reference sequence). V dropped 7 bases and J dropped 4 bases, with 13 bases sitting between them. CDR3 DNA sequence: TGTGCCAGCACCACGCAGGGTGCCTATGGCTACACCTTC. Translation: CASTTQGAYGYTF.

V gene TRBV15 combines with J gene TRBJ2-2, with 7 bases that match TRBD2. Per germline, CDR1 LNHNV and CDR2 YYDKDF (reference sequence). The CDR3 sequence is 15 residues long. J was trimmed by 7 bases and V by 0 bases; bases with no gene match: 5. This chain's CDR3 is CATSRDRGGIGELFF. CDR3 coding DNA: TGTGCCACCAGCAGAGATAGGGGAGGGATCGGGGAGCTGTTTTTT. Together with reference TRBV15 and TRBJ2-2, the CDR3 gives the full variable domain: DAMVIQNPRYQVTQFGKPVTLSCSQTLNHNVMYWYQQKSSQAPKLLFHYYDKDFNNEADTPDNFQSRRPNTSFCFLDIRSPGLGDTAMYLCATSRDRGGIGELFFGEGSRLTVL.

The V call is TRBV9, the J call TRBJ1-4; 7 bases are a match to TRBD1. Germline V gene sequence: CDR1 SGDLS, CDR2 YYNGEE. CDR3 length: 12 amino acids. The ends lost 4 bases at V and 8 bases at J; junction bases unmatched: 2. The CDR3 is CASSPGGEKLFF. The DNA of the CDR3 is TGTGCCAGCAGCCCAGGGGGGGAAAAACTGTTTTTT.